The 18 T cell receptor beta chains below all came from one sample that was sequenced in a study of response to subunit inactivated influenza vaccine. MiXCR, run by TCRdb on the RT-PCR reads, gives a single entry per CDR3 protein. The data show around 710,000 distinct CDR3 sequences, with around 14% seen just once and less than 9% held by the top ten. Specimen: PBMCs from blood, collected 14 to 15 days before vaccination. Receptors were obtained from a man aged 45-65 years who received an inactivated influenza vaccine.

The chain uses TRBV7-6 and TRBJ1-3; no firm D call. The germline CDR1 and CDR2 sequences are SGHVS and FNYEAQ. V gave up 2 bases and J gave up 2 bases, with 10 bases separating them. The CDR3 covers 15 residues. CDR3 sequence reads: CASSLMWSPGNTIYF. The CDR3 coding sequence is TGTGCCAGCAGCTTAATGTGGTCCCCTGGAAACACCATATATTTT.

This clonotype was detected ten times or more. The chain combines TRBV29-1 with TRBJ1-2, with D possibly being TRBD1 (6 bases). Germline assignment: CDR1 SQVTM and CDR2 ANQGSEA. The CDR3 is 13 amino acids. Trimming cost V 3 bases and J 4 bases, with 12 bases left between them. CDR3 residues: CSVEGAGSYGYTF. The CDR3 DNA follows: TGCAGCGTTGAGGGGGCGGGTAGCTATGGCTACACCTTC.

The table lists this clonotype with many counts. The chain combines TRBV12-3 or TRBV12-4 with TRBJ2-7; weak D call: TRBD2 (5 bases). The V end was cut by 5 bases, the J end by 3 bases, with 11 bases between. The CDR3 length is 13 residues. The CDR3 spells CASSPSDFYEQYF. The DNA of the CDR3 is TGTGCCAGCAGTCCCTCGGACTTCTACGAGCAGTACTTC.

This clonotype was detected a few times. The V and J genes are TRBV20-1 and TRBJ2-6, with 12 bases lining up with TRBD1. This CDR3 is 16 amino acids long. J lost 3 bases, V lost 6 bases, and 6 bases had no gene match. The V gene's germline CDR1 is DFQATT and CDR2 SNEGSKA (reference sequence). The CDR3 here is CSARGQGARGANVLTF. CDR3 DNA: TGCAGTGCCCGGGGACAGGGGGCTCGTGGGGCCAACGTCCTGACTTTC.

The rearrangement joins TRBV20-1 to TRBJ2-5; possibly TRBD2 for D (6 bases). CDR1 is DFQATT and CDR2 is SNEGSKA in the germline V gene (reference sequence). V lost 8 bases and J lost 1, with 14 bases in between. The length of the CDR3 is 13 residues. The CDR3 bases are TGCAGTCCCTACCAGGGACTCCAAGAGACCCAGTACTTC. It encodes CSPYQGLQETQYF.

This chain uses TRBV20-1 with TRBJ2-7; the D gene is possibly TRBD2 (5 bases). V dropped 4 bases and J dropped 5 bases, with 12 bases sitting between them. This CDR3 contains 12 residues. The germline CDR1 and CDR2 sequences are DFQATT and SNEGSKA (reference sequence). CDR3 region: CSAKMAGHEQYF. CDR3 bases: TGCAGTGCTAAGATGGCGGGCCACGAGCAGTACTTC.

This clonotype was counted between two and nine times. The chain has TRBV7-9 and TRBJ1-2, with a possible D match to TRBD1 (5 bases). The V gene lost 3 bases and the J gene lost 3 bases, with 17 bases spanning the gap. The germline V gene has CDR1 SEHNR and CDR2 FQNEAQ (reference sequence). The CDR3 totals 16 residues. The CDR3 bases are TGTGCCAGCAGCTTTGAGGACAAGGCCCCTTACTATGGCTACACCTTC. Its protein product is CASSFEDKAPYYGYTF. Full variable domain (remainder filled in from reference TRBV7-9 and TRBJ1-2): DTGVSQNPRHKITKRGQNVTFRCDPISEHNRLYWYRQTLGQGPEFLTYFQNEAQLEKSRLLSDRFSAERPKGSFSTLEIQRTEQGDSAMYLCASSFEDKAPYYGYTFGSGTRLTVV.

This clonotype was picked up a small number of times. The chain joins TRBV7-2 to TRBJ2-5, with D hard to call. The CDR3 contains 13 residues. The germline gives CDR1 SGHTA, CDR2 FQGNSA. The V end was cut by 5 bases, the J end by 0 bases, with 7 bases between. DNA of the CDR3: TGTGCCAGCAGCGACCCTCACCAAGAGACCCAGTACTTC. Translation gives CASSDPHQETQYF.

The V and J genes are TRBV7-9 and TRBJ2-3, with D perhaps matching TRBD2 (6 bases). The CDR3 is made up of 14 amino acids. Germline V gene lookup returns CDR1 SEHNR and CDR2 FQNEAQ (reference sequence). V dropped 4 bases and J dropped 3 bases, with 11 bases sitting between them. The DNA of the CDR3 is TGTGCCAGCAGCTCTTTCGGGAGTACAGATACGCAGTATTTT. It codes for CASSSFGSTDTQYF.

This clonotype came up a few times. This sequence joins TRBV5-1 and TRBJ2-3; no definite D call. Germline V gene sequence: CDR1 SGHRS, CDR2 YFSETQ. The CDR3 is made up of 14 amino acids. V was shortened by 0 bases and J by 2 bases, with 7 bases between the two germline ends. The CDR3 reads CASSLDHYTDTQYF. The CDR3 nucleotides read TGCGCCAGCAGCTTGGACCACTACACAGATACGCAGTATTTT.

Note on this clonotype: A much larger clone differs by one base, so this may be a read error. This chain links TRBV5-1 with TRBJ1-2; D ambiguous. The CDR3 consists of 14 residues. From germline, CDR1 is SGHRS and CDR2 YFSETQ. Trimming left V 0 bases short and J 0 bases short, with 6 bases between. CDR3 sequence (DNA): TGCGCCAGCAGCTTGGGACTGACTAACTATGGCTACACCTTC. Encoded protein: CASSLGLTNYGYTF.

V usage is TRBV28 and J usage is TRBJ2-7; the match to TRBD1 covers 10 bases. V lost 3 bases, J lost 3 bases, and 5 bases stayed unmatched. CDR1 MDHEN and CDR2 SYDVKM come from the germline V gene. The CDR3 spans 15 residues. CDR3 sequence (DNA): TGTGCCAGCAGTTTTTATTGGACAGGGGGCTACGAGCAGTACTTC. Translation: CASSFYWTGGYEQYF.

CDR3 protein: CASSLAGRDTQYF. The CDR3 nucleotides read TGTGCCAGCAGTTTAGCCGGCCGGGATACGCAGTATTTT. The V gene is TRBV12-3 or TRBV12-4, the J gene TRBJ2-3; unclear D gene. The ends were cut back, 0 bases at V and 6 bases at J, with 7 bases in the middle. CDR3 length: 13 residues.

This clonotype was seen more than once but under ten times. The CDR3 DNA is TGTGCCAGCAGTCCTTCGGGGCGGGAGTACAAAAACATTCAGTACTTC. Amino acid sequence: CASSPSGREYKNIQYF. V and J are TRBV12-3 or TRBV12-4 and TRBJ2-4; 7 bases are a match to TRBD2. The CDR3 spans 16 residues. V lost 5 bases to trimming and J lost 3 bases; unmatched junction nucleotides: 10.

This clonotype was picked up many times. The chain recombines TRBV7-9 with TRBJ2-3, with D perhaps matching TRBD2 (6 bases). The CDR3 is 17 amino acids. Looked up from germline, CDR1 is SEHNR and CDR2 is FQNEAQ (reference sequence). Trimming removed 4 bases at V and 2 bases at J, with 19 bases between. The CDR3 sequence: CASSSGLHKGHTDTQYF. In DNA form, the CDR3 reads TGTGCCAGCAGCTCGGGACTCCACAAGGGTCACACAGATACGCAGTATTTT.

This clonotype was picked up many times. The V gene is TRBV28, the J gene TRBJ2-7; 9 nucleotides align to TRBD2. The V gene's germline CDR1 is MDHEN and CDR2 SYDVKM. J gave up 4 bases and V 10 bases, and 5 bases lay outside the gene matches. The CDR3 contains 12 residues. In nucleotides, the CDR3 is TGTGCCATAAGCGGGAGGACATACGAGCAGTACTTC. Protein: CAISGRTYEQYF.

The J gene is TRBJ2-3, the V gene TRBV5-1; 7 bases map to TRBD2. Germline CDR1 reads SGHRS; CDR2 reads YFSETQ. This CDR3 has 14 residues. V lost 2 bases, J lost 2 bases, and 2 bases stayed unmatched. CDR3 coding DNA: TGCGCCAGCAGCTTTAGCGGGTTCACAGATACGCAGTATTTT. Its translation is CASSFSGFTDTQYF.

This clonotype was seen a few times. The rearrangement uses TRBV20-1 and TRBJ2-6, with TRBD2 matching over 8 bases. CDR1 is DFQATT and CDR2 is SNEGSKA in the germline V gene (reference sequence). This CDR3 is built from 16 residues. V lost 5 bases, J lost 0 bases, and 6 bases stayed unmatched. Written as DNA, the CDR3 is TGCAGTGCTGCGGGGGGTGGGAGCTCTGGGGCCAACGTCCTGACTTTC. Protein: CSAAGGGSSGANVLTF.